This record covers a single T cell receptor beta chain. Its target is unknown. The data are from a study of shared clonotypes between healthy human individuals. Clones were sequenced by immunoSEQ multiplex PCR, and TCRdb holds only the in-frame ones, with some missing. The table records about 2.1 million clones, 80% to 95% of them present only once. V shed 4 bases, J shed 0 bases, and the junction held 6 bases outside the gene matches. The germline gives CDR1 MGHRA, CDR2 YSYEKL. This CDR3 has 15 amino acids. Naive CD8 cells lacked CD45RO, underwent positive selection for CCR7 and left out terminally differentiated effector memory CD45RA+ cells. There were only Caucasian adults among the donors, and all lived in Nashville, Tennessee. General study results and limits: Incompleteness in sorted-subset sequencing, despite large depth, was shown by rarefaction. The researchers took only blood, and tissue repertoires probably look different.

This TCR was sampled from a young man in good health. Some clones in this sample may be carry-over from other donors' samples. Sequencing was done on a sample of naive CD8+ T cells from PBMCs. The rearrangement joins TRBV4-1 to TRBJ2-7; 7 positions agree with TRBD1. CDR3 loop: CASSLDREFSYEQYF. The DNA of the CDR3 is TGCGCCAGCAGCCTCGACAGGGAATTCTCCTACGAGCAGTACTTC.